These 13 T cell receptor beta chains originate from one sample sequenced in a study of shared clonotypes between healthy human individuals. TCRdb's copy holds only in-frame clones and misses some; the assay was immunoSEQ multiplex PCR. The sample holds over 2 million clones, roughly 94% seen once. Sequencing used naive CD4+ T cells sorted from blood. Stated subset: CD45RA+ positively selected. Receptors originate from a man aged 18-30 years in good health.

The chain employs TRBV5-1 and TRBJ2-2; 8 positions match TRBD1. Looked up from germline, CDR1 is SGHRS and CDR2 is YFSETQ. The CDR3 consists of 15 residues. V dropped 4 bases and J dropped 3; count of bases not matched to a gene: 5. CDR3 DNA: TGCGCCAGCAGCCCACGGACAGGGCACACCGGGGAGCTGTTTTTT. It yields the protein CASSPRTGHTGELFF.

This chain links TRBV15 with TRBJ1-3; a weak D match, TRBD1 (5 bases). The CDR3 loop spans 17 amino acids. Germline loops: CDR1 LNHNV, CDR2 YYDKDF (reference sequence). V dropped 4 bases and J dropped 0 bases, with 16 bases sitting between them. The DNA for the CDR3 is TGTGCCACCAGCAAAGTTAATACAGGAGCCTCTGGAAACACCATATATTTT. Amino acid sequence: CATSKVNTGASGNTIYF. The full variable domain, with the rest looked up from reference TRBV15 and TRBJ1-3, is DAMVIQNPRYQVTQFGKPVTLSCSQTLNHNVMYWYQQKSSQAPKLLFHYYDKDFNNEADTPDNFQSRRPNTSFCFLDIRSPGLGDTAMYLCATSKVNTGASGNTIYFGEGSWLTVV.

The gene calls are TRBV11-3 and TRBJ1-1; no firm D call. Germline V lookup: CDR1 SGHNT, CDR2 YENEEA. Trimming took 4 bases from V and 0 from J, leaving 15 bases between them. CDR3 length: 16 amino acids. CDR3 in amino acids: CASSSRGPRLNTEAFF. The CDR3 DNA is TGTGCCAGCAGCTCCCGAGGACCGCGACTGAACACTGAAGCTTTCTTT.

CDR3 loop: CASSHTGTANYEQYF. The DNA for the CDR3 is TGTGCCAGCTCCCATACGGGGACAGCTAACTACGAGCAGTACTTC. The chain carries TRBV18 and TRBJ2-7; 7 nucleotides match TRBD1. The CDR3 spans 15 residues. Germline loops: CDR1 KGHSH, CDR2 LQKENI. Trimming removed 6 bases from V and 3 bases from J; junction bases left unmatched: 11.

The V and J genes are TRBV23-1 and TRBJ1-1; D is perhaps TRBD1 (6 bases). TRBV23-1 is an open reading frame whose function is uncertain. CDR3 length equals 12 residues. Between the trimmed V and J ends, which lost 11 bases and 6 bases, there was a span of 16 bases. CDR3 bases: TGCGCCGGTAAACCGGGGGCCCCTGAAGCTTTCTTT. Translating gives CAGKPGAPEAFF.

The rearrangement uses TRBV28 and TRBJ2-7; tentative D call: TRBD1 (6 bases). Trimming removed 10 bases from V and 0 bases from J, with 19 bases in between. The CDR3 runs 15 residues. CDR1 MDHEN and CDR2 SYDVKM come from the germline V gene. In nucleotides, the CDR3 is TGTGCCACCTTCCACAGGGCCCCTAGCTCCTACGAGCAGTACTTC. Its protein is CATFHRAPSSYEQYF.

V gene TRBV7-8 combines with J gene TRBJ2-7; a possible D gene is TRBD2 (5 bases). The CDR3 sequence is 16 residues long. Deletions cut 1 base from V and 2 bases from J, with 15 bases between. Germline V CDR1 and CDR2: SGHVS, FQNEAQ. The CDR3 protein is CASSLEGGLNTYEQYF. The CDR3, as DNA: TGTGCCAGCAGCTTAGAGGGTGGACTGAATACCTACGAGCAGTACTTC.

This rearrangement joins TRBV6-1 to TRBJ2-7, with D uncertain. CDR1 and CDR2 (germline): MNHNS, SASEGT. V was pared by 8 bases and J by 4 bases, with 9 bases between. The CDR3 has 11 amino acids. The CDR3 spells CASGIQYEQYF. The CDR3 coding sequence is TGTGCCAGCGGTATTCAGTACGAGCAGTACTTC.

This chain links TRBV30 with TRBJ2-7, with 8 bases that match TRBD1. The CDR3 covers 14 residues. Trimming cost V 4 bases and J 2 bases; bases outside gene matches: 7. Germline-derived CDR1 and CDR2 are GTSNPN and SVGIG (reference sequence). The CDR3, as DNA: TGTGCCTGGAAGCCTACAGGGGGAGCCTACGAGCAGTACTTC. Residues: CAWKPTGGAYEQYF.

The chain carries TRBV6-5 and TRBJ2-5, with a possible D match to TRBD1 (5 bases). Germline loops: CDR1 MNHEY, CDR2 SVGAGI. The CDR3 is 12 residues long. The V end lost 6 bases, the J end lost 6 bases, and 11 bases lay between the germline ends. The CDR3 bases are TGTGCCAGCAGGGACACTCCCAAGACCCAGTACTTC. It yields the protein CASRDTPKTQYF.

This chain uses TRBV30 with TRBJ2-5; the match to TRBD1 covers 8 bases. Unmatched junction bases numbered 7, after V lost 5 bases and J lost 5 bases. CDR1 is GTSNPN, CDR2 SVGIG, per germline (reference sequence). CDR3 size: 13 residues. The CDR3 region has the DNA TGTGCCTGGGCCGACAGGGGAGGTGAGACCCAGTACTTC. Protein: CAWADRGGETQYF.

Turning to this clone: The sample carries other DNA sequences with the same CDR3. V gene TRBV6-1 combines with J gene TRBJ2-7; D tentatively fits TRBD1 or TRBD2 (5 bases each). There are 15 residues in the CDR3. CDR1 is MNHNS and CDR2 is SASEGT in the germline V gene. Between the trimmed V and J ends, which lost 6 bases and 0 bases, there was a span of 15 bases. CDR3 in DNA: TGTGCCAGCAGCGCCCGGGACCGACTCTCCTACGAGCAGTACTTC. It is translated as CASSARDRLSYEQYF.

The chain has TRBV6-1 and TRBJ1-5; tentatively, D is TRBD1 (6 bases). V was pared by 8 bases and J by 1 base, with 12 bases between. CDR3 size: 14 residues. The germline CDR1 and CDR2 sequences are MNHNS and SASEGT. The CDR3 loop is CASGGAPSNQPQHF. The CDR3 nucleotides are TGTGCCAGCGGGGGGGCCCCAAGCAATCAGCCCCAGCATTTT.